The 9 T cell receptor beta chains below come from one sample, sequenced in a study of Graves' ophthalmopathy and Graves' hyperthyroidism. Amplification targeted the TCR beta CDR3 regions, with RNA transcripts as the source material. The first round was an RT-PCR with HTBI primers, and the second round was a multiplex PCR. TCRdb called the multiplex PCR reads again in MiXCR, with one record for every CDR3 protein. Altogether roughly 160,000 distinct CDR3 sequences are present, just under 40% being singletons, with the ten largest covering 8% to 9%. Material for sequencing was peripheral blood. Every receptor here comes from a man between 25 and 39 years old with Graves' ophthalmopathy.

This chain connects TRBV28 to TRBJ2-7; D not certain. Trimming pared 6 bases from V and 0 bases from J, leaving 6 bases between. The CDR3 contains 12 residues. Germline assignment: CDR1 MDHEN and CDR2 SYDVKM. The CDR3 is CASRSPSYEQYF. The CDR3 region has the DNA TGTGCCAGCAGGTCTCCCTCCTACGAGCAGTACTTC.

This clonotype was counted at least ten times. The chain employs TRBV7-8 and TRBJ2-2, with D perhaps TRBD1 (7 bases). CDR1 SGHVS and CDR2 FQNEAQ come from the germline V gene. V was clipped by 5 bases and J by 6 bases, with 19 bases between them. The length of the CDR3 is 16 residues. The CDR3 here is CASSVPRTGGSGELFF. The CDR3 DNA reads as TGTGCCAGCAGCGTCCCAAGGACAGGAGGGTCCGGGGAGCTGTTTTTT.

This clonotype was seen at least ten times. This chain connects TRBV30 to TRBJ2-5; D call uncertain. The CDR3 loop spans 12 amino acids. The germline CDR1 and CDR2 sequences are GTSNPN and SVGIG (reference sequence). Deletions cut 0 bases from V and 5 bases from J, with 7 bases between. The CDR3 bases are TGTGCCTGGAGTGTACAATGGGAGACCCAGTACTTC. Translating it yields CAWSVQWETQYF.

V gene TRBV6-4 combines with J gene TRBJ1-5; D perhaps matches TRBD1 (6 bases). Germline CDR1 is MRHNA and CDR2 is SNTAGT. V lost 3 bases to trimming and J lost 7 bases, with 16 bases between them. The CDR3 has 15 amino acids. CDR3: CASSELAGEGQPQHF. In DNA, the CDR3 is TGTGCCAGCAGTGAGCTAGCAGGGGAGGGCCAGCCCCAGCATTTT.

This clonotype has a count of ten or more. The chain carries TRBV5-1 and TRBJ2-5, with 8 bases that match TRBD2. V trimming: 3 bases; J trimming: 5 bases; junction bases outside the gene matches: 6. CDR1 is SGHRS and CDR2 is YFSETQ in the germline V gene. The CDR3 spans 14 residues. The DNA for the CDR3 is TGCGCCAGCAGCTGGAGCGGGAGTAGGGAGACCCAGTACTTC. Residues: CASSWSGSRETQYF.

In this sample, this clonotype turned up many times. The DNA of the CDR3 is TGTGCCAGCAGCGGCGTCTCGAGCCCCCAAGAGACCCAGTACTTC. Translation gives CASSGVSSPQETQYF. The chain couples TRBV9 to TRBJ2-5; D remains ambiguous. There are 15 residues in the CDR3. Trimming took 3 bases from V and 1 from J, leaving 13 bases between them. Looked up from germline, CDR1 is SGDLS and CDR2 is YYNGEE.

The chain carries TRBV6-2 or TRBV6-3 and TRBJ2-5, with a possible D match to TRBD2 (6 bases). There are 13 residues in the CDR3. CDR1 and CDR2 from the germline V gene are MNHEY and SVGEGT. Trimming removed 6 bases at V and 3 bases at J, with 11 bases between. Written as DNA, the CDR3 is TGTGCCAGCAGAGCTAGCGCTGAAGAGACCCAGTACTTC. It yields the protein CASRASAEETQYF.

This sequence joins TRBV2 and TRBJ2-2; either TRBD1 or TRBD2 may supply D (5 bases each). Between the trimmed V and J ends, which lost 6 bases and 0 bases, there was a span of 17 bases. CDR1 and CDR2 (germline): SNHLY, FYNNEI. This CDR3 region has 17 residues. CDR3 bases: TGTGCCAGCAGGGTCAGGGTTGCGGGTTCGAACACCGGGGAGCTGTTTTTT. Protein product: CASRVRVAGSNTGELFF.

This clonotype came up many times. The rearrangement uses TRBV19 and TRBJ1-2; tentatively, D is TRBD1 (5 bases). The germline gives CDR1 LNHDA, CDR2 SQIVND (reference sequence). This CDR3 has 12 amino acids. V lost 5 bases and J lost 6, with 10 bases in between. The CDR3 region has the DNA TGTGCCAGTAGTGATCAGGGAAATGGCTACACCTTC. This encodes CASSDQGNGYTF.